This TCR beta chain was recovered during a study of blood T cell repertoires in COVID-19. V lost 6 bases, J lost 3 bases, and 9 bases lay in between. Germline loops: CDR1 MNHEY, CDR2 SMNVEV (reference sequence). The CDR3 spans 12 residues. This table comes from immunoSEQ multiplex PCR, and its TCRdb copy is limited to in-frame clones, with some not included. The sample lists roughly 300,000 clones, about 82% occurring once. The clonotype originates from a human donor in a cohort sampled during active COVID-19. The sequenced sample consisted of peripheral blood. The genes are TRBV27 and TRBJ2-7, with a tentative D call TRBD1 (5 bases). Here the CDR3 DNA reads TGTGCCAGCAGCCCCAGGGTCTACGAGCAGTACTTC. Protein: CASSPRVYEQYF.